Listed below are T cell receptor beta chains from one sample, sequenced in a study of blood T cell repertoires in COVID-19. This table comes from immunoSEQ multiplex PCR, and its TCRdb copy is limited to in-frame clones, with some not included. The sample has about 180,000 clones; about nine tenths are singletons. Source material: PBMCs or T cells enriched from blood (not recorded which). These receptors came from a woman under 30 who had recovered from COVID-19. Each CDR3 is given with its conserved first and last residue. The D gene is left open where the match is weak. Clone size is given for some rows only: seen once, a few or many times, or a class if the clone is expanded.

J	D	size	V	CDR3	DNA
TRBJ1-5	.	.	TRBV3-1/TRBV3-2	CASSQDGGNQPQHF	TGTGCCAGCAGCCAAGATGGGGGGAATCAGCCCCAGCATTTT
TRBJ1-2	.	.	TRBV29-1	CSVVDSSYGYTF	TGCAGCGTTGTGGACAGCAGCTATGGCTACACCTTC
TRBJ1-4	.	.	TRBV5-1	CASSPGNLNEKLFF	TGCGCCAGCAGTCCAGGAAACCTAAATGAAAAACTGTTTTTT
TRBJ2-1	.	.	TRBV10-1	CASSLSGTYNEQFF	TGCGCCAGCAGTTTATCCGGGACTTACAATGAGCAGTTCTTC
TRBJ1-5	.	.	TRBV27	CASTPFPGFGQPQHF	TGTGCCAGCACCCCCTTCCCGGGATTCGGTCAGCCCCAGCATTTT
TRBJ1-1	.	.	TRBV2	CASTSQIGLGTEAFF	TGTGCCAGCACCTCACAGATTGGGTTGGGCACTGAAGCTTTCTTT
TRBJ2-3	.	.	TRBV5-1	CASSSRLPNTDTQYF	TGCGCCAGCAGCTCCCGACTCCCGAACACAGATACGCAGTATTTT
TRBJ2-3	.	.	TRBV5-1	CASIGGSSSTDTQYF	TGCGCCAGCATTGGCGGGTCTTCTAGCACAGATACGCAGTATTTT
TRBJ2-7	TRBD2	.	TRBV5-1	CASSLPGLGVYEQYF	TGCGCCAGCAGCTTGCCGGGACTAGGTGTCTACGAGCAGTACTTC
TRBJ1-2	.	.	TRBV28	CASSPGVSTNYGYTF	TGTGCCAGCAGTCCGGGGGTCTCAACTAACTATGGCTACACCTTC
TRBJ1-2	TRBD1	.	TRBV7-9	CASTRQGAVGGYTF	TGTGCCAGCACCCGACAGGGGGCCGTCGGTGGCTACACCTTC
TRBJ2-7	TRBD2	.	TRBV7-9	CASSLALAGGGFEQYF	TGTGCCAGCAGCTTAGCACTAGCGGGAGGTGGATTCGAGCAGTACTTC
TRBJ1-3	.	.	TRBV2	CASSEGFYDGNTIYF	TGTGCCAGCAGTGAAGGGTTCTACGATGGAAACACCATATATTTT
TRBJ2-7	.	.	TRBV5-6	CASRQSSYEQYF	TGTGCCAGCAGACAGAGCTCCTACGAGCAGTACTTC
TRBJ1-5	TRBD1	few	TRBV28	CASSSGQGTPKPQHF	TGTGCCAGCAGTTCCGGACAGGGGACACCTAAGCCCCAGCATTTT
TRBJ2-1	.	.	TRBV6-5	CASRDYLYSEQFF	TGTGCCAGCAGGGACTATTTGTATAGTGAGCAGTTCTTC
TRBJ2-2	.	.	TRBV27	CASRHNRRTGELFF	TGTGCCAGCAGACATAACAGGCGAACCGGGGAGCTGTTTTTT
TRBJ1-2	.	.	TRBV10-2	CATWQGYGAYGYTF	TGCGCCACGTGGCAGGGTTATGGTGCCTATGGCTACACCTTC
TRBJ2-2	.	once	TRBV15	CATSRLELMGPGELFF	TGTGCCACCAGCAGATTGGAATTAATGGGCCCCGGGGAGCTGTTTTTT
TRBJ1-1	.	.	TRBV4-2	CASSHPPGMDTEAFF	TGTGCCAGCAGCCACCCCCCGGGAATGGACACTGAAGCTTTCTTT
TRBJ2-3	.	.	TRBV5-8	CASSAVGSSTDTQYF	TGTGCCAGCAGCGCGGTTGGCAGTAGCACAGATACGCAGTATTTT
TRBJ1-5	.	.	TRBV7-8	CASTPSETGNQPQHF	TGTGCCAGCACCCCGAGCGAGACGGGGAATCAGCCCCAGCATTTT
TRBJ2-3	.	.	TRBV7-2	CASSSGGQGSDTQYF	TGTGCCAGCAGCAGCGGGGGACAGGGATCAGATACGCAGTATTTT
TRBJ2-5	TRBD2	.	TRBV7-2	CASSITSGGYETQYF	TGTGCCAGCAGCATTACTAGCGGGGGGTACGAGACCCAGTACTTC
TRBJ2-3	TRBD2	.	TRBV7-3	CASSPHGTSGSTDTQYF	TGTGCCAGCAGCCCACACGGGACTAGCGGGAGCACAGATACGCAGTATTTT
TRBJ2-1	.	.	TRBV12-2	CASRLVMGSGSVWFF	TGTGCAAGTCGCTTAGTCATGGGGAGCGGGAGTGTATGGTTCTTC
TRBJ1-1	.	.	TRBV6-5	CASTALVVNTEAFF	TGTGCCAGCACTGCCTTAGTGGTGAACACTGAAGCTTTCTTT